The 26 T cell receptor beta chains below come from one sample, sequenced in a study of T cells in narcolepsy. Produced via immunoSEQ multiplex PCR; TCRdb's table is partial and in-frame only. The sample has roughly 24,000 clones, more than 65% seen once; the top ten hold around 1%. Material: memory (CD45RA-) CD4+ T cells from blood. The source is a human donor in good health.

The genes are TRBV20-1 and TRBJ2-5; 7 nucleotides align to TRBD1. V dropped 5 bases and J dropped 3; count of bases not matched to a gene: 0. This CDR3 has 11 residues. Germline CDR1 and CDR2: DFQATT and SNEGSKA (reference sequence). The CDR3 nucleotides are TGCAGTGCTCAGGGGGAAGAGACCCAGTACTTC. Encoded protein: CSAQGEETQYF.

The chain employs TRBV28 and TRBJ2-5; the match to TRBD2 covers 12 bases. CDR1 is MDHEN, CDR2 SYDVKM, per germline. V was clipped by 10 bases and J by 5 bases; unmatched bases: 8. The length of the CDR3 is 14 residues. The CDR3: CATTRLAGEETQYF. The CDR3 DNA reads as TGTGCCACCACCCGACTAGCGGGAGAGGAGACCCAGTACTTC. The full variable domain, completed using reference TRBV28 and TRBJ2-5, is DVKVTQSSRYLVKRTGEKVFLECVQDMDHENMFWYRQDPGLGLRLIYFSYDVKMKEKGDIPEGYSVSREKKERFSLILESASTNQTSMYLCATTRLAGEETQYFGPGTRLLVL.

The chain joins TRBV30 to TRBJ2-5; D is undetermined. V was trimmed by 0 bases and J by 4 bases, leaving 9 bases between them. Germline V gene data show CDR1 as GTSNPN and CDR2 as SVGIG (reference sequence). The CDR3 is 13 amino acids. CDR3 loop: CAWSVGHRETQYF. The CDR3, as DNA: TGTGCCTGGAGTGTAGGGCACCGAGAGACCCAGTACTTC.

Here the CDR3 DNA reads TGTGCCAGCAGCCCCTGGACTAGCGGGAGGCCTAATGAGCAGTTCTTC. Translating gives CASSPWTSGRPNEQFF. The chain combines TRBV7-8 with TRBJ2-1; 14 positions match TRBD2. The CDR3 length is 16 residues. Germline values: CDR1 SGHVS, CDR2 FQNEAQ. The trim removed 5 bases at V and 7 bases at J, leaving 7 bases unmatched.

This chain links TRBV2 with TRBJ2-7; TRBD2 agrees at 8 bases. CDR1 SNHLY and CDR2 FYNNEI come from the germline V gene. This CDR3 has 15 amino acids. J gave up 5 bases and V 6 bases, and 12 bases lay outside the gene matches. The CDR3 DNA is TGTGCCAGCAGCGCGCTGGGGACTAGACGGGACGAGCAGTACTTC. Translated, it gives CASSALGTRRDEQYF.

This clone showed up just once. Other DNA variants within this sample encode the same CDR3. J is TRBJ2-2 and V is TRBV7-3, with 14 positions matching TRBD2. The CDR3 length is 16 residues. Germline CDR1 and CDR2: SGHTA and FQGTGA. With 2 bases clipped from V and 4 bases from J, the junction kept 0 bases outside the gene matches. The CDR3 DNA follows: TGTGCCAGCAGCTTAGGACTAGCGGGGGGCACCGGGGAGCTGTTTTTT. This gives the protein CASSLGLAGGTGELFF.

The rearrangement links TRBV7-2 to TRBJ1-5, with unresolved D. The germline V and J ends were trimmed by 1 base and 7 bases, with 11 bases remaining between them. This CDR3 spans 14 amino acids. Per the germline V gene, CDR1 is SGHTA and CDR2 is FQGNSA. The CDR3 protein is CASSLDSLGQPQHF. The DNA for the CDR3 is TGTGCCAGCAGCTTAGACAGTCTAGGACAGCCCCAGCATTTT.

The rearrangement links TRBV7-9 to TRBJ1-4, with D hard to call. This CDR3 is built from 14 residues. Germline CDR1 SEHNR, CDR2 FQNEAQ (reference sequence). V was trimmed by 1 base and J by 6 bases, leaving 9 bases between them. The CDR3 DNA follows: TGTGCCAGCAGCTTAGGGCAGACCCATGAAAAACTGTTTTTT. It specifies CASSLGQTHEKLFF.

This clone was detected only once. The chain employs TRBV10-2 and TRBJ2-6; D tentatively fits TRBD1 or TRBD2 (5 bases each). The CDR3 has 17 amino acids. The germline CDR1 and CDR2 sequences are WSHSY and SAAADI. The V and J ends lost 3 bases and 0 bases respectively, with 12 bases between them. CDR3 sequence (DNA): TGCGCCAGCAGTGATCCGGGGCTGAGCTCTGGGGCCAACGTCCTGACTTTC. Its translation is CASSDPGLSSGANVLTF.

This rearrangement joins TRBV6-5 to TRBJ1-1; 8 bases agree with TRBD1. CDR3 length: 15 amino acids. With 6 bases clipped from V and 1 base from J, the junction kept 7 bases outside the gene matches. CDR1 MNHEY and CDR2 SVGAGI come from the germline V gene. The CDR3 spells CASSETGVRNTEAFF. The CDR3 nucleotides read TGTGCCAGCAGCGAGACAGGGGTCCGGAACACTGAAGCTTTCTTT.

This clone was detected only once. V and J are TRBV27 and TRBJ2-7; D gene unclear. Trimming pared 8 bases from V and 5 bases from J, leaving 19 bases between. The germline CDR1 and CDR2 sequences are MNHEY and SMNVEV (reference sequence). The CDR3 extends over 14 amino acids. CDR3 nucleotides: TGTGCCAGCCCTATGTATTATCGAGACGACGAGCAGTACTTC. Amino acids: CASPMYYRDDEQYF.

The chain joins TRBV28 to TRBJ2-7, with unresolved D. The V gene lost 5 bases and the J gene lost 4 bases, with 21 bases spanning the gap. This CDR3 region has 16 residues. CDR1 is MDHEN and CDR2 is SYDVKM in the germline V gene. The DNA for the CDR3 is TGTGCCAGCAGTCCTCCGTCCGCTGGGATGCGGTACGAGCAGTACTTC. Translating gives CASSPPSAGMRYEQYF. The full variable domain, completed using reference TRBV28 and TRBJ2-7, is DVKVTQSSRYLVKRTGEKVFLECVQDMDHENMFWYRQDPGLGLRLIYFSYDVKMKEKGDIPEGYSVSREKKERFSLILESASTNQTSMYLCASSPPSAGMRYEQYFGPGTRLTVT.

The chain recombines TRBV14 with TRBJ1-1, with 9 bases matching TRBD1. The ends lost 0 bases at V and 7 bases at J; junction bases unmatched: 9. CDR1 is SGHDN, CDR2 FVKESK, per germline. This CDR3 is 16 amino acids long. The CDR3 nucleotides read TGTGCCAGCAGCCAAGAAAGGGGACAGGGTTCCGATGAAGCTTTCTTT. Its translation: CASSQERGQGSDEAFF.

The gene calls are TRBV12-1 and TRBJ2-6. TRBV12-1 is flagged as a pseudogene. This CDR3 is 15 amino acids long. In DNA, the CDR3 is TGTGCCAGCACCATTGGGGGGCCCGGGGCCAACGTCCTGACTTTC. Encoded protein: CASTIGGPGANVLTF.

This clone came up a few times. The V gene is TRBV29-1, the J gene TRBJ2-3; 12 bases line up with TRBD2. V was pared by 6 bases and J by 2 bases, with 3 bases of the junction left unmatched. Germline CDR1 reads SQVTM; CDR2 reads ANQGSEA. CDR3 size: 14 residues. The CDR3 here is CSVLAGGYTDTQYF. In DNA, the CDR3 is TGCAGCGTACTAGCGGGGGGCTACACAGATACGCAGTATTTT.

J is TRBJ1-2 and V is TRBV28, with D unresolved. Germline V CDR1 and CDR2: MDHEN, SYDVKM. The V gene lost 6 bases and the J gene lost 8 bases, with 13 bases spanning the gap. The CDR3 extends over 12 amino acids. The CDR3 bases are TGTGCCAGCAGCTCCCTGTCAAGGGGCTACACCTTC. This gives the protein CASSSLSRGYTF.

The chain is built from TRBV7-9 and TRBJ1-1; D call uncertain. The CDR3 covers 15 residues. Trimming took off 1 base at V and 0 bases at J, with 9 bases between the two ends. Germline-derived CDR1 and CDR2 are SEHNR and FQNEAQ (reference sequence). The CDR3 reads CASSLEGGLNTEAFF. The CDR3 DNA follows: TGTGCCAGCAGCTTAGAAGGCGGATTGAACACTGAAGCTTTCTTT.

CDR3 amino acids: CSVSLGGGYEQYF. The CDR3 DNA is TGCAGCGTGTCTCTAGGGGGCGGATACGAGCAGTACTTC. The chain couples TRBV29-1 to TRBJ2-7, with 7 positions matching TRBD1. Germline assignment: CDR1 SQVTM and CDR2 ANQGSEA. Trimming removed 6 bases from V and 4 bases from J; junction bases left unmatched: 9. The CDR3 consists of 13 residues.

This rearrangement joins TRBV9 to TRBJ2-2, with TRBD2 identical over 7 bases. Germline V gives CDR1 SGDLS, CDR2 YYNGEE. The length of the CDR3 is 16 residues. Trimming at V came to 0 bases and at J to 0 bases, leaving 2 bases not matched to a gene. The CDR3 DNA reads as TGTGCCAGCAGCGTAGCTAGCGGCGCGAACACCGGGGAGCTGTTTTTT. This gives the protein CASSVASGANTGELFF.

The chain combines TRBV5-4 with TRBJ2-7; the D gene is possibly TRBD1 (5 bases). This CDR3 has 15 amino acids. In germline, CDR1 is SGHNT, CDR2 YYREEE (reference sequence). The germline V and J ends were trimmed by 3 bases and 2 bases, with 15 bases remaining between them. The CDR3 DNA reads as TGTGCCAGCAGCTACTACATGAAGGGGACCTACGAGCAGTACTTC. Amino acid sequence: CASSYYMKGTYEQYF.

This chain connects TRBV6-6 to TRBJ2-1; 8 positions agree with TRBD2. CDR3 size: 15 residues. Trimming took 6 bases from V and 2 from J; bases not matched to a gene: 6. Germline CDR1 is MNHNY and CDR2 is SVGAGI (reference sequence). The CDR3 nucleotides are TGTGCCAGCAGAGTGGGGACTAGGACCTACAATGAGCAGTTCTTC. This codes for CASRVGTRTYNEQFF.

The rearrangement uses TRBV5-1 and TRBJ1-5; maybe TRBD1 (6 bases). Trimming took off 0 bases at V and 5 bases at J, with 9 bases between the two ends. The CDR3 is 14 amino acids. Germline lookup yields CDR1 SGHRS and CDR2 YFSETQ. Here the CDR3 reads CASSLGGPDQPQHF. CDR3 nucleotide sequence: TGCGCCAGCAGCTTGGGGGGGCCCGATCAGCCCCAGCATTTT.

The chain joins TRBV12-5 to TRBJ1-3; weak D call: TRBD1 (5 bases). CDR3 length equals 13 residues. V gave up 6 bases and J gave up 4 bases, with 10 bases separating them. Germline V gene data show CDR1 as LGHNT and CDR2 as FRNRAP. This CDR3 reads CASGGLAGNTIYF. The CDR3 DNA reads TGTGCTAGTGGGGGACTGGCGGGAAACACCATATATTTT.

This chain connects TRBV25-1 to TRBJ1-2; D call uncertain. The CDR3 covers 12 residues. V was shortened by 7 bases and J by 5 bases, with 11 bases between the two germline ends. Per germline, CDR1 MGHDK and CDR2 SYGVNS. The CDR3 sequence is CASKGTGYGYTF. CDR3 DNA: TGTGCCAGCAAGGGTACGGGGTATGGCTACACCTTC.

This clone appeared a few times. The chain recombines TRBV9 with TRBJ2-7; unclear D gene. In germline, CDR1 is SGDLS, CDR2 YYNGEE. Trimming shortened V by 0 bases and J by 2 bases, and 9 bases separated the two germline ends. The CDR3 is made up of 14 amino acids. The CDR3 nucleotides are TGTGCCAGCAGCGTAGGGCACAAAGCCTACGAGCAGTACTTC. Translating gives CASSVGHKAYEQYF.

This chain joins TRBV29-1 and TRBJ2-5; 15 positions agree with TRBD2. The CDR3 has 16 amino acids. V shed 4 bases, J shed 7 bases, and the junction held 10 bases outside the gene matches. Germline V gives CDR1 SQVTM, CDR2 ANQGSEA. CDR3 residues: CSVGGLAGGRPWTQYF. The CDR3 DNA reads TGCAGCGTTGGGGGACTAGCGGGGGGCCGTCCTTGGACCCAGTACTTC.